This T cell receptor (beta chain) was recorded in a study of molecular identifiers for immune sequencing clone quantification. About the research overall: Replicates split RNA from around 18,000 or 91,000 naive CD8 cells five ways, and the researchers sequenced four portions.

CDR3 length equals 14 residues. Trimming stripped 5 bases from V and 4 bases from J, with 13 bases between. From germline, CDR1 is SGHVS and CDR2 FNYEAQ. General study findings and limits: In naive cells, clones above 20 RNA copies held under 1% of molecules, whereas in effector cells they held over 99%.

This clonotype was seen at least ten times. Its specificity is not known. TCRdb re-called the PCR reads through MiXCR, storing one row per CDR3 protein. The sample carries about 65,000 distinct CDR3 sequences, less than 20% recorded once. The sample was naive CD8+ T cells from blood, with Jurkat cell RNA spiked in. Sample subset: FACS-sorted CD8+CD4-CCR7+CD45RA+ naive T cells. This chain links TRBV7-6 with TRBJ2-3; possibly TRBD2 for D (5 bases). The sequence derives from a human donor in good health. Some libraries in this study had Jurkat cell RNA spiked in. CDR3 bases: TGTGCCAGCAGCCCTCACACGGAGGCAGATACGCAGTATTTT. It specifies CASSPHTEADTQYF.